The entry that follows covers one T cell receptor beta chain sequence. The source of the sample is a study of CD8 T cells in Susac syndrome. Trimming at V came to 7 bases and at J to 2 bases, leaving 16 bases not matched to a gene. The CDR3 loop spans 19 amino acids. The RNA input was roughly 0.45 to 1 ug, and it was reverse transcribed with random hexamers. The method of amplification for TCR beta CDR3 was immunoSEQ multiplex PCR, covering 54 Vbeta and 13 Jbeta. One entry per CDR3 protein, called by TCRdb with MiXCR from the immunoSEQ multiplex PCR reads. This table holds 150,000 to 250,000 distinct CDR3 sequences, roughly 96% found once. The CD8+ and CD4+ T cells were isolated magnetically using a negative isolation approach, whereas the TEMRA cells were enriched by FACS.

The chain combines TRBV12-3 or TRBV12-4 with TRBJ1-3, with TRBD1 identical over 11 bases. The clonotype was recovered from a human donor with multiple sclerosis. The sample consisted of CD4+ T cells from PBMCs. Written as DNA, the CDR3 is TGTGCCAGCAAACCTACGGACAGGGGGCGCGAAAGGGCTGGAAACACCATATATTTT. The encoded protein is CASKPTDRGRERAGNTIYF.